This T cell receptor (beta chain) is from a study of blood T cell repertoires in COVID-19. About the research overall: COVID-19 samples from acute and convalescent phases originated in the United States, Italy and Spain.

Trimming took off 0 bases at V and 2 bases at J, with 8 bases between the two ends. Germline V gives CDR1 KGHSH, CDR2 LQKENI. The CDR3 is 14 residues long. In terms of age and location, participants ranged from roughly 18 to 100 years and lived in about 25 US areas. In the authors' workflow: Cell counts per sample came from amplifying reference gene primers. Some clones are missing from TCRdb's copy, which holds only in-frame ones; the method was immunoSEQ multiplex PCR. V, J and clone size are those of that table, while D and trimming were read from the DNA. The table shows a few hundred thousand clones, with around 85% occurring only once.

Sequencing used PBMCs or T cells enriched from blood (not recorded which). This receptor was taken from a woman between 40 and 50 years old with acute COVID-19. The V call is TRBV18, the J call TRBJ2-7; D gene uncertain. The CDR3 bases are TGTGCCAGCTCACCACCAACAGTTACCTACGAGCAGTACTTC. Protein: CASSPPTVTYEQYF. Full variable domain (missing parts from reference TRBV18 and TRBJ2-7): NAGVMQNPRHLVRRRGQEARLRCSPMKGHSHVYWYRQLPEEGLKFMVYLQKENIIDESGMPKERFSAEFPKEGPSILRIQQVVRGDSAAYFCASSPPTVTYEQYFGPGTRLTVT.